These 20 T cell receptor beta chains share one sample of origin, sequenced in a study of cytomegalovirus exposure and HLA in healthy donors. The PCR made use of 60 Vbeta and 13 Jbeta primers. The data were produced by immunoSEQ multiplex PCR, yet TCRdb's version contains in-frame clones alone and is incomplete. Of about 150,000 clones in the sample, 80% were seen once. The specimen was PBMCs. Receptors were obtained from a woman aged 35 to 49 in good health and CMV-seropositive.

The rearrangement links TRBV18 to TRBJ2-1; the match to TRBD2 covers 10 bases. With 3 bases clipped from V and 3 bases from J, the junction kept 5 bases outside the gene matches. The CDR3 is made up of 16 amino acids. Germline V gene data show CDR1 as KGHSH and CDR2 as LQKENI. The CDR3 sequence: CASSPTKREGYNEQFF. The CDR3 nucleotides read TGTGCCAGCTCACCGACGAAGCGGGAGGGCTACAATGAGCAGTTCTTC.

The CDR3 here is CASSLDSGRSDEQFF. The CDR3 DNA follows: TGCGCCAGCAGCTTGGATAGCGGGAGGTCCGATGAGCAGTTCTTC. The chain employs TRBV5-1 and TRBJ2-1; 10 nucleotides match TRBD2. This CDR3 comprises 15 residues. V shed 0 bases, J shed 8 bases, and the junction held 5 bases outside the gene matches. Germline V gene lookup returns CDR1 SGHRS and CDR2 YFSETQ.

The J gene is TRBJ2-1, the V gene TRBV15, with D possibly being TRBD2 (5 bases). The CDR3 loop spans 16 amino acids. With 8 bases removed from V and 0 bases from J, the gap between germline ends came to 17 bases. Germline V CDR1 and CDR2: LNHNV, YYDKDF (reference sequence). CDR3 sequence reads: CATGGLSGYSYNEQFF. In nucleotides, the CDR3 is TGTGCCACCGGCGGTTTAAGCGGATACTCCTACAATGAGCAGTTCTTC.

The chain carries TRBV18 and TRBJ2-7, with D possibly TRBD2 on 6 matching bases. CDR3 length: 14 residues. The V gene lost 1 base and the J gene lost 4 bases, with 11 bases spanning the gap. Germline CDR1 KGHSH, CDR2 LQKENI. CDR3 DNA sequence: TGTGCCAGCTCACCACAGGCTAGCGCGTACGAGCAGTACTTC. Translation gives CASSPQASAYEQYF.

The chain is built from TRBV18 and TRBJ2-7, with D perhaps TRBD2 (6 bases). Trimming left V 1 base short and J 4 bases short, with 17 bases between. The CDR3 runs to 16 residues. Germline-derived CDR1 and CDR2 are KGHSH and LQKENI. This chain's CDR3 is CASSPRASALPYEQYF. The CDR3 coding sequence is TGTGCCAGCTCACCACGGGCTAGCGCCTTGCCATACGAGCAGTACTTC.

This chain links TRBV5-1 with TRBJ2-7, with D perhaps matching TRBD2 (6 bases). CDR3 size: 15 residues. V was pared by 0 bases and J by 4 bases, with 14 bases between. The germline V gene encodes CDR1 SGHRS and CDR2 YFSETQ. CDR3 sequence (DNA): TGCGCCAGCAGCTTGGTGGGGGGAGCGACGTACGAGCAGTACTTC. Residues: CASSLVGGATYEQYF.

This chain joins TRBV10-2 and TRBJ2-6; TRBD1 matches at 9 bases. The CDR3 spans 17 residues. V trimming: 5 bases; J trimming: 0 bases; junction bases outside the gene matches: 5. Per the germline V gene, CDR1 is WSHSY and CDR2 is SAAADI. The CDR3 DNA reads as TGCGCCAGCAGTTCCTCGACAGGGGGCTCTGGGGCCAACGTCCTGACTTTC. Translating gives CASSSSTGGSGANVLTF.

The CDR3 DNA is TGCGCCAGCAGCTTTCTAGCGGGAGTACTCTACAATGAGCAGTTCTTC. It specifies CASSFLAGVLYNEQFF. V and J are TRBV5-1 and TRBJ2-1, with 10 nucleotides matching TRBD2. The CDR3 loop spans 16 amino acids. V gave up 2 bases and J gave up 3 bases; unmatched junction bases: 5. Germline CDR1 is SGHRS and CDR2 is YFSETQ.

The rearrangement uses TRBV13 and TRBJ1-3; D possibly corresponds to TRBD1 (5 bases). The V gene's germline CDR1 is PRHDT and CDR2 FYEKMQ (reference sequence). The CDR3 runs 15 residues. V lost 2 bases, J lost 4 bases, and 12 bases lay in between. CDR3: CASSLSGEEGNTIYF. The CDR3 DNA reads TGTGCCAGCAGCTTATCGGGGGAGGAGGGAAACACCATATATTTT.

V gene TRBV28 combines with J gene TRBJ2-1, with D perhaps matching TRBD2 (5 bases). Germline assignment: CDR1 MDHEN and CDR2 SYDVKM. V lost 2 bases and J 7 bases, leaving 9 bases between the germline ends. This CDR3 has 13 amino acids. The CDR3 DNA reads as TGTGCCAGCAGTTTAAGAGGCGGGAATGAGCAGTTCTTC. Its protein product is CASSLRGGNEQFF.

V is TRBV19 and J is TRBJ2-5, with D perhaps TRBD2 (6 bases). The CDR3 is 14 residues long. The V and J ends lost 3 bases and 4 bases respectively, with 12 bases between them. Germline CDR1 LNHDA, CDR2 SQIVND (reference sequence). CDR3 nucleotides: TGTGCCAGTAGTATGGCGGGGACGAGAGAGACCCAGTACTTC. Residues: CASSMAGTRETQYF.

This rearrangement joins TRBV7-9 to TRBJ2-1; TRBD2 matches 7 bases. Germline V gives CDR1 SEHNR, CDR2 FQNEAQ (reference sequence). The CDR3 contains 19 residues. Trimming cost V 1 base and J 4 bases; bases outside gene matches: 16. CDR3 in amino acids: CASSLVRSGGSGEYNEQFF. The CDR3 bases are TGTGCCAGCAGCTTAGTACGGTCCGGTGGCAGCGGGGAATACAATGAGCAGTTCTTC. The full variable domain, completed using reference TRBV7-9 and TRBJ2-1, is DTGVSQNPRHKITKRGQNVTFRCDPISEHNRLYWYRQTLGQGPEFLTYFQNEAQLEKSRLLSDRFSAERPKGSFSTLEIQRTEQGDSAMYLCASSLVRSGGSGEYNEQFFGPGTRLTVL.

The J gene is TRBJ1-4, the V gene TRBV19, with 7 bases matching TRBD1. The CDR3 contains 15 residues. CDR1 is LNHDA, CDR2 SQIVND, per germline (reference sequence). With V trimmed by 2 bases and J by 5 bases, 5 bases remained unmatched. The CDR3 spells CASSITGTDNEKLFF. In nucleotides, the CDR3 is TGTGCCAGTAGTATAACCGGGACAGACAATGAAAAACTGTTTTTT.

This chain joins TRBV4-1 and TRBJ1-2, with a weak D call TRBD1 (6 bases). Germline lookup yields CDR1 MGHRA and CDR2 YSYEKL. The CDR3 runs 18 residues. The ends were cut back, 1 base at V and 1 base at J, with 19 bases in the middle. The CDR3 loop is CASSQANPNRALNYGYTF. Here the CDR3 DNA reads TGCGCCAGCAGCCAAGCCAACCCCAACAGGGCCCTTAACTATGGCTACACCTTC.

As DNA, the CDR3 is TGCGCCAGCAGTGAAGCAGGGGTCCCCCACAATGAGCAGTTCTTC. Encoded protein: CASSEAGVPHNEQFF. This chain joins TRBV10-2 and TRBJ2-1, with D possibly TRBD1 on 6 matching bases. The CDR3 is 15 residues long. The V end was cut by 3 bases, the J end by 5 bases, with 14 bases between. CDR1 is WSHSY, CDR2 SAAADI, per germline.

The chain carries TRBV2 and TRBJ2-7; 7 bases map to TRBD1. Trimming at V came to 8 bases and at J to 9 bases, leaving 13 bases not matched to a gene. Germline lookup yields CDR1 SNHLY and CDR2 FYNNEI. The CDR3 is made up of 13 amino acids. In DNA form, the CDR3 reads TGTGCCAGCGGCCGGGACAGAGGAGACGGGCAGTACTTC. It translates to CASGRDRGDGQYF.

The chain carries TRBV5-1 and TRBJ2-2, with D possibly matching TRBD2 (6 bases). Per the germline V gene, CDR1 is SGHRS and CDR2 is YFSETQ. This CDR3 region has 14 residues. Trimming stripped 0 bases from V and 7 bases from J, with 10 bases between. CDR3 residues: CASSLVWGGGELFF. The CDR3 bases are TGCGCCAGCAGCTTGGTGTGGGGAGGCGGGGAGCTGTTTTTT.

This clone was detected only a few times. V and J are TRBV28 and TRBJ1-5, with D possibly TRBD1 on 6 matching bases. This CDR3 contains 14 residues. The germline gives CDR1 MDHEN, CDR2 SYDVKM. V lost 5 bases, J lost 6 bases, and 14 bases lay in between. CDR3 DNA: TGTGCCAGCAGTCTCAGGGGTCAGGGTCAGCCCCAGCATTTT. Protein: CASSLRGQGQPQHF.

The count of this clone is one. The chain carries TRBV11-2 and TRBJ2-1; D is undetermined. The CDR3 length is 12 residues. Germline V gene data show CDR1 as SGHAT and CDR2 as FQNNGV. V lost 1 base and J lost 8, with 6 bases in between. The CDR3 sequence: CASSLARYEQFF. For the CDR3, the DNA is TGTGCCAGCAGCTTAGCTAGGTATGAGCAGTTCTTC.

The chain has TRBV5-1 and TRBJ1-1; D ambiguous. CDR3 length equals 15 residues. CDR1 and CDR2 (germline): SGHRS, YFSETQ. The germline V and J ends were trimmed by 0 bases and 5 bases, with 14 bases remaining between them. In DNA, the CDR3 is TGCGCCAGCAGCTTGGGACTACAGAGCAGGACTGAAGCTTTCTTT. Amino acid sequence: CASSLGLQSRTEAFF. Supplemented by reference TRBV5-1 and TRBJ1-1, the full variable domain reads KAGVTQTPRYLIKTRGQQVTLSCSPISGHRSVSWYQQTPGQGLQFLFEYFSETQRNKGNFPGRFSGRQFSNSRSEMNVSTLELGDSALYLCASSLGLQSRTEAFFGQGTRLTVV.